The next 11 T cell receptor beta chains were all read from a single sample in a study of technical replicates of blood from several donors. The method was immunoSEQ multiplex PCR; TCRdb's version includes in-frame clones alone and lacks a portion of them. The sample contains about 97,000 clones, roughly 94% of which appear only once. The sequenced sample consisted of T cells isolated from PBMCs. Receptor source: a human donor in good health.

This chain connects TRBV28 to TRBJ1-2; maybe TRBD1 (6 bases). Trimming took 5 bases from V and 5 from J, leaving 15 bases between them. Germline V gives CDR1 MDHEN, CDR2 SYDVKM. This CDR3 comprises 14 residues. The chain's CDR3 is CASSAGGRNYGYTF. The CDR3 nucleotides read TGTGCCAGCAGTGCGGGGGGGCGGAATTATGGCTACACCTTC.

The J gene is TRBJ1-1, the V gene TRBV2; TRBD1 aligns across 8 bases. Trimming at V came to 5 bases and at J to 11 bases, leaving 13 bases not matched to a gene. The CDR3 is 14 residues long. The germline V gene encodes CDR1 SNHLY and CDR2 FYNNEI. The CDR3 coding sequence is TGTGCCAGCAGTCCCGGACAGGGCTTGGGGACTGCTTTCTTT. Protein: CASSPGQGLGTAFF.

The V and J genes are TRBV5-4 and TRBJ1-4; D ambiguous. Trimming pared 0 bases from V and 8 bases from J, leaving 17 bases between. The CDR3 spans 16 residues. Germline-derived CDR1 and CDR2 are SGHNT and YYREEE (reference sequence). This CDR3 is CASSLVSTGGVEKLFF. In nucleotides, the CDR3 is TGTGCCAGCAGCTTGGTCTCGACGGGTGGTGTGGAAAAACTGTTTTTT.

The chain couples TRBV4-3 to TRBJ2-7, with TRBD2 identical over 7 bases. CDR3 length: 15 residues. Germline assignment: CDR1 LGHNA and CDR2 YSLEER. V dropped 4 bases and J dropped 2; count of bases not matched to a gene: 8. CDR3 sequence: CASSPGRGEPYEQYF. CDR3 nucleotide sequence: TGCGCCAGCAGCCCAGGTCGGGGGGAACCCTACGAGCAGTACTTC.

J is TRBJ2-1 and V is TRBV27, with TRBD2 matching over 11 bases. V was clipped by 6 bases and J by 7 bases; unmatched bases: 11. The V gene's germline CDR1 is MNHEY and CDR2 SMNVEV (reference sequence). This CDR3 contains 16 residues. The CDR3 is CASRLVAGGPGNEQFF. CDR3 DNA: TGTGCCAGCAGGCTCGTAGCGGGAGGGCCAGGGAATGAGCAGTTCTTC.

This clone has a single count. The chain links TRBV5-1 to TRBJ2-7, with 7 bases that match TRBD2. This CDR3 has 17 residues. Losses at the gene ends were 0 bases for V and 2 bases for J; bases not matched to a gene: 11. The V gene's germline CDR1 is SGHRS and CDR2 YFSETQ. CDR3 sequence (DNA): TGCGCCAGCAGCTTGGCTGGGCTGGTTAGCGGGCCCTACGAGCAGTACTTC. It specifies CASSLAGLVSGPYEQYF.

Of note for this clone: The germline gene is not matched at one end of the junction; a read error may be the cause. The gene calls are TRBV14 and TRBJ2-7; 8 positions agree with TRBD1. Germline CDR1 is SGHDN and CDR2 is FVKESK. The CDR3 runs 12 residues. Written as DNA, the CDR3 is TGTGCCAGCAGTCAGCAGGGGGCCGTTTTGCGCTTC. Its protein is CASSQQGAVLRF.

The chain carries TRBV30 and TRBJ2-1, with TRBD2 matching 7 bases. V lost 5 bases and J lost 0; bases outside the gene matches: 10. CDR1 and CDR2 from the germline V gene are GTSNPN and SVGIG (reference sequence). This CDR3 has 16 residues. The DNA for the CDR3 is TGTGCCTGGGTAGGAGGCGGGGGAAGCTCCTACAATGAGCAGTTCTTC. Translating gives CAWVGGGGSSYNEQFF.

The chain is built from TRBV7-3 and TRBJ1-2, with TRBD1 as a possible D gene (5 bases). Germline V gene data show CDR1 as SGHTA and CDR2 as FQGTGA. Trimming stripped 0 bases from V and 5 bases from J, with 13 bases between. The CDR3 covers 15 residues. This chain's CDR3 is CASSLTFGASYGYTF. In nucleotides, the CDR3 is TGTGCCAGCAGCTTAACGTTTGGGGCATCTTATGGCTACACCTTC.

This chain links TRBV28 with TRBJ2-3; 8 positions match TRBD2. The CDR3 spans 15 residues. CDR1 is MDHEN, CDR2 SYDVKM, per germline. The junction had 8 bases not matched to a gene; V was cut back by 6 bases and J by 3 bases. The CDR3 DNA sequence: TGTGCCAGCAGCACTGCGGGACTAGAGACAGATACGCAGTATTTT. Translating it yields CASSTAGLETDTQYF.

J is TRBJ2-1 and V is TRBV7-2; TRBD1 matches at 7 bases. CDR1 is SGHTA and CDR2 is FQGNSA in the germline V gene. V shed 0 bases and J 8 bases; nucleotides not matched to a gene: 4. The CDR3 covers 14 residues. Here the CDR3 reads CASSLADRYYEQFF. In DNA, the CDR3 is TGTGCCAGCAGCTTAGCGGACAGGTACTATGAGCAGTTCTTC. The full variable domain, rest sourced from reference TRBV7-2 and TRBJ2-1, is GAGVSQSPSNKVTEKGKDVELRCDPISGHTALYWYRQSLGQGLEFLIYFQGNSAPDKSGLPSDRFSAERTGGSVSTLTIQRTQQEDSAVYLCASSLADRYYEQFFGPGTRLTVL.